The subject of this entry is one T cell receptor beta chain. These data are taken from a study of blood T cell repertoires in COVID-19. Study in general: Whether acute or convalescent, the COVID-19 samples came from the United States, Italy and Spain. T cells, B-cell-depleted T cells, or PBMCs provided the cDNA or gDNA that served as material.

As processed by the authors: How many nucleated cells were present was estimated from reference gene primer amplification. The protocol was immunoSEQ multiplex PCR, while the TCRdb copy is restricted to in-frame clones and leaves out a portion. V, J and clone size derive from that table, while D and trimming were established from the DNA sequence. The sample contains about 150,000 clones, under 80% of which appear only once. Trimming left V 0 bases short and J 4 bases short, with 6 bases between. This CDR3 is 14 amino acids long. Per the germline V gene, CDR1 is SEHNR and CDR2 is FQNEAQ (reference sequence).

The J gene is TRBJ2-2, the V gene TRBV7-9, with D uncertain. The TCR comes from a man in his fifties or sixties with acute or convalescent COVID-19. Sequenced input: peripheral blood. This CDR3 is CASSLAESTGELFF. The CDR3 bases are TGTGCCAGCAGCTTAGCGGAGAGCACCGGGGAGCTGTTTTTT. The whole variable domain, remainder taken from reference TRBV7-9 and TRBJ2-2, is DTGVSQNPRHKITKRGQNVTFRCDPISEHNRLYWYRQTLGQGPEFLTYFQNEAQLEKSRLLSDRFSAERPKGSFSTLEIQRTEQGDSAMYLCASSLAESTGELFFGEGSRLTVL.